This entry lists 5 T cell receptor beta chains sequenced from one sample in a study of PD-1 blockade in classical Hodgkin lymphoma. The protocol was immunoSEQ multiplex PCR, while the TCRdb copy is restricted to in-frame clones and leaves out a portion. Among 40,000 to 60,000 clones, 73% were seen once, and the ten largest hold more than 12%. The patients all showed relapse after autologous stem cell transplantation, while their brentuximab vedotin exposure varied. The input for sequencing was peripheral blood mononuclear cells (PBMCs), taken before the second cycle of nivolumab. The receptors come from a human donor with classical Hodgkin lymphoma.

This clone was recorded a few times. CDR3 coding DNA: TGTGCCAGTAGTATCGAGACATTTCAGCCCCAGCATTTT. This sequence encodes CASSIETFQPQHF. V usage is TRBV19 and J usage is TRBJ1-5; D unresolved. Trimming removed 3 bases from V and 6 bases from J, with 9 bases in between. The CDR3 covers 13 residues. Germline lookup yields CDR1 LNHDA and CDR2 SQIVND (reference sequence).

This chain links TRBV29-1 with TRBJ2-1; possibly TRBD1 for D (5 bases). Trimming removed 8 bases at V and 7 bases at J, with 18 bases between. Germline values: CDR1 SQVTM, CDR2 ANQGSEA. The CDR3 runs 13 residues. In DNA form, the CDR3 reads TGCAGCCTCTTCCGCCAAGGGGAAAATGAGCAGTTCTTC. It specifies CSLFRQGENEQFF.

The chain employs TRBV30 and TRBJ2-5; 9 nucleotides match TRBD1. With 4 bases clipped from V and 5 bases from J, the junction kept 8 bases outside the gene matches. CDR3 size: 14 residues. Germline CDR1 and CDR2: GTSNPN and SVGIG (reference sequence). CDR3 in amino acids: CAWTKGQGRETQYF. Written as DNA, the CDR3 is TGTGCCTGGACGAAGGGACAGGGCAGGGAGACCCAGTACTTC.

The chain couples TRBV12-5 to TRBJ2-1, with TRBD2 matching over 13 bases. The CDR3 spans 15 residues. Germline CDR1 LGHNT, CDR2 FRNRAP. Trimming cost V 6 bases and J 8 bases; bases outside gene matches: 7. CDR3 sequence: CASGPGTSGTHEQFF. CDR3 coding DNA: TGTGCTAGTGGCCCTGGGACTAGCGGGACCCATGAGCAGTTCTTC.

The chain joins TRBV5-1 to TRBJ1-2, with D maybe TRBD1 (5 bases). The CDR3 sequence is 12 residues long. Trimming took 6 bases from V and 6 from J, leaving 12 bases between them. The V gene's germline CDR1 is SGHRS and CDR2 YFSETQ. CDR3 DNA sequence: TGCGCCAGCACGAAAGTGGGGGATGGCTACACCTTC. Translation gives CASTKVGDGYTF.